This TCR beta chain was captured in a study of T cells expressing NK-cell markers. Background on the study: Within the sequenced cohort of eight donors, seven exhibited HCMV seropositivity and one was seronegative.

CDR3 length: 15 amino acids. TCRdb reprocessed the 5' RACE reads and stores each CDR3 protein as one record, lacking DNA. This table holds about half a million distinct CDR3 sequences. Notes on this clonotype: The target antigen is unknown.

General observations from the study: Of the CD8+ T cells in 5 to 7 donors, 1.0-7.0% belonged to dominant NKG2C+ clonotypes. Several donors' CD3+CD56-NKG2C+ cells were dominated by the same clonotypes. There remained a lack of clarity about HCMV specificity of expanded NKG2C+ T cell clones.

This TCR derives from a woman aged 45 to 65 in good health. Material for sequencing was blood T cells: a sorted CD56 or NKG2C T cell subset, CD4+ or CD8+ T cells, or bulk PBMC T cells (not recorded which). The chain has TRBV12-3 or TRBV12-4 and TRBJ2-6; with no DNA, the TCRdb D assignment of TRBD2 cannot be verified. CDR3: CASSSTEGWANVLTF.